This T cell receptor (beta chain) was documented in a study of T cell responses to AZD1222 COVID-19 vaccine. Some clones are missing from TCRdb's copy, which holds only in-frame ones; the method was immunoSEQ multiplex PCR. The sample consists of about 84,000 clones, around 85% of them appearing once. The study's findings and limits: There were vaccine-associated CD4 TCRs across spike, dominant at 160-218 and 743-854.

In regard to this clone: Its target is unknown.

The sequence came from an adult who received the AZD1222 COVID-19 vaccine. The starting material was peripheral blood, obtained 28 days after the second AZD1222 dose.

CDR3 residues: CASSPPDRGTTEQFF. The DNA for the CDR3 is TGTGCCAGCAGCCCCCCGGACCGGGGGACTACAGAGCAGTTCTTC. The rearrangement links TRBV28 to TRBJ2-1, with 7 bases identical to TRBD2. The CDR3 sequence is 15 residues long. Germline loops: CDR1 MDHEN, CDR2 SYDVKM. Trimming removed 6 bases from V and 10 bases from J; junction bases left unmatched: 15.